These T cell receptor beta chains were read from a single sample in a study of identical twins. TCRdb called the 5' RACE reads again in MiXCR, with one record for every CDR3 protein. The data hold 450,000 or so distinct CDR3 sequences, with 13% to 15% observed a single time. The same sample was also used in a study of yellow fever vaccine responses in identical twins.

The sequencing sample was made of CD4+ T cells sorted from blood. Receptors were obtained from a woman aged 18-35 years in good health. Both conserved end residues are part of each CDR3. The D gene is left open where the match is weak. Expanded clones get a size class; other rows say once, few or many, or leave the size out.

few TRBD1 TRBJ1-1 13 TRBV20-1 TGCAGTCCCAGGGGACAGTTAAAAACTGAAGCTTTCTTT CSPRGQLKTEAFF
few . TRBJ2-1 16 TRBV20-1 TGCAGTGCCCGGTCATCTTTGAGCGCGGGGAACAATGAGCAGTTCTTC CSARSSLSAGNNEQFF
. TRBD2 TRBJ2-1 16 TRBV9 TGTGCCAGCAGCGTAGGGCAGCGGGGTATCTACAATGAGCAGTTCTTC CASSVGQRGIYNEQFF
. . TRBJ2-2 14 TRBV9 TGTGCCAGCAGCGTAGGGGTATCATCCGGGGAGCTGTTTTTT CASSVGVSSGELFF
few . TRBJ1-1 14 TRBV7-2 TGTGCCAGCAGCTTAGGGTTCGCGAACACTGAAGCTTTCTTT CASSLGFANTEAFF
few . TRBJ1-4 14 TRBV15 TGTGCCACCAGCAGAGATCTGGTGGATGAAAAACTGTTTTTT CATSRDLVDEKLFF
. TRBD1 TRBJ1-2 17 TRBV5-1 TGCGCCAGCAGCTTGAATACCGCGGGACAGGGGATTGATGGCTACACCTTC CASSLNTAGQGIDGYTF
few . TRBJ1-1 17 TRBV12-3/TRBV12-4 TGTGCCAGCAGTGATTATGGGCTTCGCTCCTCGGGCACTGAAGCTTTCTTT CASSDYGLRSSGTEAFF
few . TRBJ2-5 14 TRBV4-2 TGTGCCAGCAGCCAAGCAGCCTTCCAAGAGACCCAGTACTTC CASSQAAFQETQYF
few . TRBJ2-2 12 TRBV12-3/TRBV12-4 TGTGCCAGCAAGGGGGGCGCCGGGGAGCTGTTTTTT CASKGGAGELFF
. TRBD1 TRBJ1-2 15 TRBV28 TGTGCCAGCAGCCGGGGACAGGGAAAAACCTATGGCTACACCTTC CASSRGQGKTYGYTF
few . TRBJ2-7 15 TRBV29-1 TGCAGCGTGACCGGACAGACCGGGGGATCCTACGAGCAGTACTTC CSVTGQTGGSYEQYF
few . TRBJ2-7 12 TRBV12-3/TRBV12-4 TGTGCCATCGGGACATATTCCTACGAGCAGTACTTC CAIGTYSYEQYF
many TRBD1 TRBJ1-2 14 TRBV12-3/TRBV12-4 TGTGCCAGCAGTTTATCGGGACAGACATATGGCTACACCTTC CASSLSGQTYGYTF
many TRBD1 TRBJ2-1 17 TRBV5-1 TGCGCCAGCAGCCCCGGACAGGGGAAAGGCTCCTACAATGAGCAGTTCTTC CASSPGQGKGSYNEQFF
few . TRBJ2-1 13 TRBV5-1 TGCGCCAGCAGCTTACTGGACTACAATGAGCAGTTCTTC CASSLLDYNEQFF
. TRBD1 TRBJ2-2 19 TRBV11-2 TGTGCCAGCAGCGGGAGTTTCGGGACAGGGCTCGCGAACACCGGGGAGCTGTTTTTT CASSGSFGTGLANTGELFF
. . TRBJ2-6 15 TRBV7-9 TGTGCCAGCAGCTATTCAGGGCTGGGGGCCAACGTCCTGACTTTC CASSYSGLGANVLTF
few TRBD2 TRBJ2-3 15 TRBV5-1 TGCGCCAGCAGCCTGCCGGGACTACGCACAGATACGCAGTATTTT CASSLPGLRTDTQYF
few TRBD1 TRBJ2-5 16 TRBV5-1 TGCGCCAGCAGCTTGAGATACGGGACAGCACAAGAGACCCAGTACTTC CASSLRYGTAQETQYF